The T cell receptor (beta chain) described here comes from a study of cytomegalovirus exposure and HLA in healthy donors. This clone was detected a few times. No antigen is known for it. Study-wide findings and caveats: In a later analysis, TCR beta V- and J-gene trimming showed a link to a missense DCLRE1C variant. Reportedly, HLA-A and HLA-B alleles of most subjects were accurately predicted from TCR beta.

Both 60 Vbeta primers and 13 Jbeta primers went into the PCR. The table came from immunoSEQ multiplex PCR; TCRdb's copy has only in-frame clones and leaves some out. The sample lists approximately 160,000 clones, roughly 70% occurring once. The CDR3 has 15 amino acids. Germline CDR1 and CDR2: PRHDT and FYEKMQ (reference sequence). The ends lost 5 bases at V and 4 bases at J; junction bases unmatched: 8. As for the donors, each was a healthy bone marrow donor. The sequence came from a woman in her thirties or forties in good health and CMV-seropositive. The chain combines TRBV13 with TRBJ2-7; 10 bases agree with TRBD2. The sample consisted of PBMCs. The CDR3 here is CASSQAGGPIYEQYF. CDR3 bases: TGTGCCAGCAGCCAAGCGGGGGGGCCTATTTACGAGCAGTACTTC.